These 26 T cell receptor beta chains were all obtained from the same sample, sequenced in a study of spatial heterogeneity in lung cancer. One entry per CDR3 protein results from TCRdb running MiXCR on the 5' RACE reads. The table lists 43,000 or so distinct CDR3 sequences, approximately 12% of them singletons, with roughly 32% in the top ten. As to time point: blood at routine non-recurrence follow-up after resection. The source material was PBMCs, sampled at follow-up. These receptors all stem from a male donor with early-stage non-small cell lung cancer.

This clonotype has at least ten counts. The chain employs TRBV7-6 and TRBJ2-2; D unclear. Trimming pared 10 bases from V and 9 bases from J, leaving 6 bases between. Germline CDR1 and CDR2: SGHVS and FNYEAQ. This CDR3 contains 9 residues. The CDR3 DNA reads TGTGCCACCCATTGGGAGCTGTTTTTT. It encodes CATHWELFF.

This clonotype was detected ten times or more. The chain carries TRBV6-6 and TRBJ2-4; 7 positions match TRBD2. Germline V gives CDR1 MNHNY, CDR2 SVGAGI (reference sequence). This CDR3 spans 15 amino acids. V was clipped by 8 bases and J by 0 bases; unmatched bases: 7. The CDR3 region is CASWEGTLAKNIQYF. The CDR3 bases are TGTGCCAGCTGGGAGGGGACTCTAGCCAAAAACATTCAGTACTTC.

This clonotype showed up just a few times. This chain connects TRBV12-3 or TRBV12-4 to TRBJ2-5; D not resolved. V lost 6 bases to trimming and J lost 5 bases, with 13 bases between them. This CDR3 has 13 residues. CDR3 DNA: TGTGCCAGCAGAATAGGGCCTGGTGAGACCCAGTACTTC. The encoded protein is CASRIGPGETQYF.

This sequence joins TRBV11-2 and TRBJ2-2, with D unresolved. Trimming removed 3 bases from V and 8 bases from J, with 13 bases in between. The CDR3 runs 14 residues. CDR1 SGHAT and CDR2 FQNNGV come from the germline V gene. The CDR3 DNA sequence: TGTGCCAGCAGCTTTGGCACCCGCCGAGGGGAGCTGTTTTTT. Its protein is CASSFGTRRGELFF.

The chain combines TRBV2 with TRBJ2-1, with TRBD2 matching over 10 bases. CDR3 size: 16 residues. Germline trimming cut 3 bases from V and 10 bases from J; bases unmatched to any gene: 12. CDR1 and CDR2 from the germline V gene are SNHLY and FYNNEI. In DNA, the CDR3 is TGTGCCAGCAGTGACAGCCTAGCGGGAGCCGCCGACGAGCAGTTCTTC. Amino acids: CASSDSLAGAADEQFF.

This chain uses TRBV15 with TRBJ1-3; D gene unclear. CDR3 length: 14 residues. Germline V lookup: CDR1 LNHNV, CDR2 YYDKDF (reference sequence). Trimming shortened V by 1 base and J by 0 bases, and 4 bases separated the two germline ends. CDR3: CATSRALSGNTIYF. The CDR3 bases are TGTGCCACCAGCAGAGCGCTCTCTGGAAACACCATATATTTT.

The genes are TRBV9 and TRBJ2-2, with 7 bases identical to TRBD2. The germline gives CDR1 SGDLS, CDR2 YYNGEE. The CDR3 runs 16 residues. V shed 1 base and J 1 base; nucleotides not matched to a gene: 4. CDR3 region: CASSVRSGVNTGELFF. CDR3 nucleotide sequence: TGTGCCAGCAGCGTAAGGAGCGGGGTGAACACCGGGGAGCTGTTTTTT.

In its sample, this clonotype was seen many times. The chain uses TRBV24-1 and TRBJ1-1; 8 bases align to TRBD1. From germline, CDR1 is KGHDR and CDR2 SFDVKD. This CDR3 region has 14 residues. V shed 4 bases and J 6 bases; nucleotides not matched to a gene: 6. The CDR3 protein is CATSEPGQGAEAFF. In DNA form, the CDR3 reads TGTGCCACCAGTGAGCCTGGACAGGGCGCTGAAGCTTTCTTT.

This clonotype was recorded many times. The rearrangement uses TRBV7-8 and TRBJ2-5; D remains unclear. The V and J ends lost 0 bases and 5 bases respectively, with 4 bases between them. Germline loops: CDR1 SGHVS, CDR2 FQNEAQ. This CDR3 comprises 12 residues. Written as DNA, the CDR3 is TGTGCCAGCAGCTTAGCGTCCGAGACCCAGTACTTC. This encodes CASSLASETQYF.

This clonotype was counted a few times. This chain uses TRBV20-1 with TRBJ2-5, with D uncertain. The ends were cut back, 7 bases at V and 1 base at J, with 7 bases in the middle. The length of the CDR3 is 11 residues. Per the germline V gene, CDR1 is DFQATT and CDR2 is SNEGSKA (reference sequence). CDR3 DNA sequence: TGCAGTGGTCGGCTCCAAGAGACCCAGTACTTC. Encoded protein: CSGRLQETQYF.

This clonotype was seen only a few times. The V call is TRBV2, the J call TRBJ2-7; 11 bases are shared with TRBD2. This CDR3 region has 16 residues. The germline CDR1 and CDR2 sequences are SNHLY and FYNNEI. With V trimmed by 1 base and J by 2 bases, 4 bases remained unmatched. The CDR3 DNA is TGTGCCAGCAGTGAAGGCCCGACTAGCGGGGCCTACGAGCAGTACTTC. Amino acid sequence: CASSEGPTSGAYEQYF.

Worth noting for this clonotype: Relative to the germline gene, one junction end is altered; a read error may explain this. The rearrangement uses TRBV5-4 and TRBJ2-2, with D tentatively TRBD1 (6 bases). In germline, CDR1 is SGHNT, CDR2 YYREEE (reference sequence). There are 16 residues in the CDR3. The CDR3 spells CASTLQAGAYTGELFF. In DNA form, the CDR3 reads TGTGCCAGCACCTTGCAGGCAGGGGCCTACACCGGGGAGCTGTTTTTT.

A few counts support this clonotype. The chain joins TRBV12-3 or TRBV12-4 to TRBJ2-5; D not resolved. CDR3 length: 11 amino acids. V was clipped by 4 bases and J by 3 bases, with 3 bases between them. CDR3 DNA: TGTGCCAGCAGTTCAGAAGAGACCCAGTACTTC. This encodes CASSSEETQYF.

This clonotype was seen many times. The chain uses TRBV2 and TRBJ2-7; TRBD2 agrees at 7 bases. Germline V gene data show CDR1 as SNHLY and CDR2 as FYNNEI. The V and J ends lost 8 bases and 3 bases, in that order; junction bases with no gene match: 10. The CDR3 length is 14 residues. CDR3 bases: TGTGCCAGCGATAAGCTTAGGGAGGGCTACGAGCAGTACTTC. This sequence encodes CASDKLREGYEQYF.

This clonotype was seen only a few times. The rearrangement joins TRBV14 to TRBJ2-2, with 8 bases that match TRBD2. There are 14 residues in the CDR3. Germline trimming cut 6 bases from V and 5 bases from J; bases unmatched to any gene: 5. Germline-derived CDR1 and CDR2 are SGHDN and FVKESK. The CDR3 reads CASSPGGPTGELFF. CDR3 in DNA: TGTGCCAGCAGTCCGGGAGGGCCAACCGGGGAGCTGTTTTTT.

This clonotype was found many times. This chain connects TRBV28 to TRBJ2-1; 13 bases align to TRBD2. CDR1 MDHEN and CDR2 SYDVKM come from the germline V gene. The CDR3 runs 21 residues. V was pared by 4 bases and J by 0 bases, with 15 bases of the junction left unmatched. This CDR3 reads CASSSVQVTSGGPRSYNEQFF. CDR3 DNA sequence: TGTGCCAGCAGTTCCGTACAGGTGACTAGCGGGGGGCCCCGCTCCTACAATGAGCAGTTCTTC.

This clonotype showed up just a few times. The chain employs TRBV5-1 and TRBJ2-3; 7 bases align to TRBD2. The CDR3 runs to 17 residues. V shed 4 bases and J 0 bases; nucleotides not matched to a gene: 11. Germline V gene data show CDR1 as SGHRS and CDR2 as YFSETQ. In DNA form, the CDR3 reads TGCGCCAGCAGCCAACCTGGGGCTAGCGGCAGCACAGATACGCAGTATTTT. Translated: CASSQPGASGSTDTQYF.

J is TRBJ2-3 and V is TRBV5-4; 7 bases agree with TRBD2. CDR1 and CDR2 (germline): SGHNT, YYREEE (reference sequence). V gave up 1 base and J gave up 4 bases; unmatched junction bases: 3. This CDR3 is 14 amino acids long. This CDR3 is CASSLRLAADTQYF. CDR3 DNA sequence: TGTGCCAGCAGCTTGAGGCTAGCGGCAGATACGCAGTATTTT.

The chain is built from TRBV20-1 and TRBJ2-5; D might be TRBD2 (5 bases). This CDR3 has 13 residues. Trimming stripped 4 bases from V and 3 bases from J, with 12 bases between. The germline V gene has CDR1 DFQATT and CDR2 SNEGSKA (reference sequence). Here the CDR3 reads CSAKDWWEETQYF. The CDR3 DNA follows: TGCAGTGCTAAGGACTGGTGGGAAGAGACCCAGTACTTC.

The J gene is TRBJ1-2, the V gene TRBV2; D not resolved. Trimming cost V 9 bases and J 0 bases, with 8 bases left between them. Germline CDR1 reads SNHLY; CDR2 reads FYNNEI. This CDR3 contains 12 residues. The CDR3 loop is CARGRANYGYTF. For the CDR3, the DNA is TGTGCCAGGGGAAGAGCTAACTATGGCTACACCTTC.

V gene TRBV5-6 combines with J gene TRBJ1-2; 7 positions agree with TRBD1. Trimming took 2 bases from V and 4 from J; bases not matched to a gene: 8. The germline V gene encodes CDR1 SGHDT and CDR2 YYEEEE. The CDR3 has 15 amino acids. The CDR3 reads CASSFGPGQVYGYTF. CDR3 bases: TGTGCCAGCAGCTTTGGCCCAGGACAGGTCTATGGCTACACCTTC.

This chain links TRBV19 with TRBJ2-3; 7 bases align to TRBD1. The CDR3 spans 13 residues. The germline CDR1 and CDR2 sequences are LNHDA and SQIVND (reference sequence). Trimming at V came to 7 bases and at J to 1 base, leaving 2 bases not matched to a gene. The CDR3 DNA reads as TGTGCCAGTAAAGGACAGGGCACAGATACGCAGTATTTT. It yields the protein CASKGQGTDTQYF.

This clonotype appeared many times. The chain uses TRBV12-3 or TRBV12-4 and TRBJ2-5; 7 nucleotides align to TRBD1. With 5 bases clipped from V and 9 bases from J, the junction kept 12 bases outside the gene matches. The CDR3 is 14 amino acids. The CDR3 spells CASSGTDRSGAQYF. CDR3 nucleotide sequence: TGTGCCAGCAGTGGGACGGACAGGTCCGGGGCCCAGTACTTC.

J is TRBJ2-3 and V is TRBV18, with D unresolved. The CDR3 length is 14 residues. CDR1 and CDR2 (germline): KGHSH, LQKENI. V lost 0 bases to trimming and J lost 6 bases, with 10 bases between them. CDR3 DNA: TGTGCCAGCTCACCACCTCCAGCCCCCGATACGCAGTATTTT. Translated: CASSPPPAPDTQYF.

At least ten counts were recorded for this clonotype. The rearrangement joins TRBV5-4 to TRBJ2-1, with 14 positions matching TRBD2. Germline V gene data show CDR1 as SGHNT and CDR2 as YYREEE (reference sequence). V was pared by 5 bases and J by 6 bases, with 4 bases of the junction left unmatched. The CDR3 loop spans 15 amino acids. This CDR3 reads CASRQGTSGSNEQFF. The CDR3, as DNA: TGTGCCAGCAGACAAGGGACTAGCGGGAGCAATGAGCAGTTCTTC.

This clonotype has ten or more counts. The chain is built from TRBV23-1 and TRBJ2-1; tentative D call: TRBD1 (6 bases). TRBV23-1 is placed among ORFs of uncertain function. Trimming cost V 4 bases and J 8 bases, with 9 bases left between them. The CDR3 spans 12 residues. CDR3 loop: CASSLGADEQFF. CDR3 sequence (DNA): TGCGCCAGCAGTCTGGGGGCCGATGAGCAGTTCTTC.